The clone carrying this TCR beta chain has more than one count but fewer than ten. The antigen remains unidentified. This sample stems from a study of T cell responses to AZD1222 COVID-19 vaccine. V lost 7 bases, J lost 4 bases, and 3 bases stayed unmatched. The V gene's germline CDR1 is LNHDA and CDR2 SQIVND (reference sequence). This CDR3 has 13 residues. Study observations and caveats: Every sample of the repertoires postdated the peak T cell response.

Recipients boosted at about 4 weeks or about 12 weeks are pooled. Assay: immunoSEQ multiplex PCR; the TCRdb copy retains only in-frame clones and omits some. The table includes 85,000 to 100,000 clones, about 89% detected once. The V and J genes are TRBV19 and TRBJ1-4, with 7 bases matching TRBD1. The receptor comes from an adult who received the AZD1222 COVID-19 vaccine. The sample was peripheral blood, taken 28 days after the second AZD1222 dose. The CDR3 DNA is TGTGCCAGTACCACAGGGGTTAATGAAAAACTGTTTTTT. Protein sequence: CASTTGVNEKLFF.